This T cell receptor (beta chain) was recorded in a study of memory CD4+ T cells and cytomegalovirus serostatus. Study findings and constraints: About 40% of the roughly 150 known CMV-associated TCRbeta sequences appeared in CD4+ memory.

Concerning this clone: Its antigen is not known.

Germline CDR1 reads SGHVS; CDR2 reads FNYEAQ. This CDR3 has 15 amino acids. V was shortened by 2 bases and J by 6 bases, with 15 bases between the two germline ends. Single viable CD3+CD4+CD8-CD45RO+ cells were sorted as the memory CD4+ T cells. CD4+ T cells were isolated by positive magnetic selection. Original data processing: Out-of-frame sequences were removed, leaving a few million distinct TCRbeta sequences. Using immunoSEQ multiplex PCR, the repertoire was profiled, and TCRdb retains in-frame clones only, with some absent. Clone size and V and J calls were adopted from that table, with D and trimming inferred from the DNA. The sample consists of around 60,000 clones, 70% to 80% of them appearing once.

This chain uses TRBV7-6 with TRBJ2-3; D possibly uses TRBD1 or TRBD2 (6 bases each). The source material was memory CD4+ T cells from blood. The sequence was obtained from an adult in good health and CMV-seronegative. The CDR3 nucleotides are TGTGCCAGCAGCTTATCCCCCGGGGGCAGGGATACGCAGTATTTT. Its protein product is CASSLSPGGRDTQYF.